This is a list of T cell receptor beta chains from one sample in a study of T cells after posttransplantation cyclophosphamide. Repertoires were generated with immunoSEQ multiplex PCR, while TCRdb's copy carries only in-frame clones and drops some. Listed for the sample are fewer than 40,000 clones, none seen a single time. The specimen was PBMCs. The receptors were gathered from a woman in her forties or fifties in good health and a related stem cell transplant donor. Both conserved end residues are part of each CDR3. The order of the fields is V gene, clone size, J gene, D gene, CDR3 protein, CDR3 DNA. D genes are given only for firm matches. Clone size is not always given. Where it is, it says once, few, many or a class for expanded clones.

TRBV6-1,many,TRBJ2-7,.,CASSATSNSYEQYF,TGTGCCAGCAGTGCGACAAGTAACTCCTACGAGCAGTACTTC
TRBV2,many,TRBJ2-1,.,CASSFLAGSEQFF,TGTGCCAGCAGTTTTCTGGCGGGAAGTGAGCAGTTCTTC
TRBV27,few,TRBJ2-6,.,CASRSQGQSGANVLTF,TGTGCCAGCAGGTCCCAGGGGCAATCTGGGGCCAACGTCCTGACTTTC
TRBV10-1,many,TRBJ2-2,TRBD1,CASSQTGTVRTGELFF,TGCGCCAGCAGCCAGACCGGGACAGTGAGAACCGGGGAGCTGTTTTTT
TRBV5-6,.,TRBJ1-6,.,CASSLVDRDNSPLHF,TGTGCCAGCAGCTTGGTAGACAGAGATAATTCACCCCTCCACTTT
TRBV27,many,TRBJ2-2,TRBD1,CASRSSGTATGELFF,TGTGCCAGCAGATCATCCGGGACAGCGACCGGGGAGCTGTTTTTT
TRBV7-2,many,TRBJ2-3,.,CASSPVAKSTDTQYF,TGTGCCAGCAGCCCCGTGGCCAAGAGCACAGATACGCAGTATTTT
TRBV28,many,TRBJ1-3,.,CASSLDWIPRGGSMIKNTIYF,TGTGCCAGCAGTTTAGACTGGATTCCGAGGGGGGGGTCGATGATTAAAAACACCATATATTTT
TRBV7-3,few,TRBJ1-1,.,CASSLKLETEAFF,TGTGCCAGCAGCTTAAAACTCGAGACTGAAGCTTTCTTT
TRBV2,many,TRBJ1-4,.,CASIGSSVTNEKLFF,TGTGCCAGCATCGGGTCAAGCGTAACTAATGAAAAACTGTTTTTT
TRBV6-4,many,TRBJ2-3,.,CASSDSRGNTQYF,TGTGCCAGCAGTGACTCCAGGGGAAATACGCAGTATTTT
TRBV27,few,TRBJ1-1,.,CASSSYMNTEAFF,TGTGCCAGCAGTTCCTATATGAACACTGAAGCTTTCTTT
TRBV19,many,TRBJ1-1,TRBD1,CASSSTGDTEAFF,TGTGCCAGTAGTAGTACAGGGGACACTGAAGCTTTCTTT
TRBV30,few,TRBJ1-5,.,CAWSRDTINQPQHF,TGTGCCTGGAGCCGGGACACTATCAATCAGCCCCAGCATTTT
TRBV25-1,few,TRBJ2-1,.,CASSEYFRSDQNEQFF,TGTGCCAGCAGTGAATACTTCCGGAGCGATCAAAACGAGCAGTTCTTC
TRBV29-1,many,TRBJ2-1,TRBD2,CSVEISGSSYNEQFF,TGCAGCGTTGAGATTAGCGGGAGTTCCTACAATGAGCAGTTCTTC
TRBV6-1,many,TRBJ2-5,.,CASSEQSGAETQYF,TGTGCCAGCAGTGAACAAAGCGGAGCGGAGACCCAGTACTTC
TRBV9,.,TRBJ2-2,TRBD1,CASSVTGSNTGELFF,TGTGCCAGCAGCGTGACAGGGTCGAACACCGGGGAGCTGTTTTTT
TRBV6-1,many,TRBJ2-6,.,CASSEAQMSGANVLTF,TGTGCCAGCAGTGAAGCGCAGATGTCTGGGGCCAACGTCCTGACTTTC
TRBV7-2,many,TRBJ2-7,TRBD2,CASSLAAGGPNEQYF,TGTGCCAGCAGCTTAGCGGCGGGAGGGCCGAACGAGCAGTACTTC
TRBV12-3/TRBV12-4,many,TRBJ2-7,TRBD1,CASSFASRDSGYLTYEQYF,TGTGCCAGCAGCTTCGCTTCTCGGGACAGCGGATATCTGACCTACGAGCAGTACTTC
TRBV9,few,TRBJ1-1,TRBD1,CASSVGAGGHQEEAFF,TGTGCCAGCAGCGTAGGGGCAGGGGGGCATCAAGAAGAAGCTTTCTTT
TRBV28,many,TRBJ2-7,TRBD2,CASSLILGGRYYEQYF,TGTGCCAGCAGTTTAATCCTAGGCGGGAGGTACTACGAGCAGTACTTC
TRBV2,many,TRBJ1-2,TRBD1,CASRTGDGYTF,TGTGCCAGCAGGACAGGGGATGGCTACACCTTC
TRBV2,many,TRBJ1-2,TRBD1,CASRGTGGFGGYTF,TGTGCCAGCAGAGGGACAGGGGGATTCGGTGGCTACACCTTC
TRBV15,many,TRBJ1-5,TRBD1,CATSRDPRDSIYSNQPQHF,TGTGCCACCAGCAGAGACCCCCGGGACAGTATATATAGCAATCAGCCCCAGCATTTT
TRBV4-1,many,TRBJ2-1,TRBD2,CASSQSPIGGNPQFF,TGCGCCAGCAGCCAATCACCCATCGGGGGGAACCCGCAGTTCTTC
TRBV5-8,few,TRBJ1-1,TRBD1,CASSRGQLNTEAFF,TGTGCCAGCAGCAGGGGACAGCTGAACACTGAAGCTTTCTTT